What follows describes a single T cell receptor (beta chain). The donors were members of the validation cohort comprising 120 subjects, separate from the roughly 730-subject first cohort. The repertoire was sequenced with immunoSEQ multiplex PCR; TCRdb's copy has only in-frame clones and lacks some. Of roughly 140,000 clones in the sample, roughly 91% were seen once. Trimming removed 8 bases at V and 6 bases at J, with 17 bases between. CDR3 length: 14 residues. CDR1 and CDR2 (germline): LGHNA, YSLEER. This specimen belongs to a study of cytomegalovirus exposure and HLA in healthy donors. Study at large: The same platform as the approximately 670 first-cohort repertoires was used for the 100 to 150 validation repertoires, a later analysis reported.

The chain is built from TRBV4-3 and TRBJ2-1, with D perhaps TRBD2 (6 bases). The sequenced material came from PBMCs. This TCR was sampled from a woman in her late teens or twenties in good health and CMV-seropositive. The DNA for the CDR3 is TGCGCCAGCTCAGGCGTAGCGGAGTCCAATGAGCAGTTCTTC. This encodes CASSGVAESNEQFF.